The 28 T cell receptor beta chains below were found in one sample sequenced in a study of cytomegalovirus exposure and HLA in healthy donors (dated by TCRdb to 2016 to 2017). The receptor library was made with the immunoSEQ multiplex PCR assay. For the multiplex PCR, a mixture combining 60 forward primers for TCR Vbeta segments and 13 reverse primers for TCR Jbeta segments was used. Here the immuneACCESS table is served through TCRdb, limited to in-frame sequences with V and J called. Missing clones are a known gap in these copies; in checked studies unresolved V genes cover under half, and the rest lacks a known reason. Present in this sample are 150,000 to 200,000 clones, more than 65% of which were seen just once. Around 6.1% of the sample goes to the ten largest clones. Sequenced: PBMCs. These TCRs come from a woman between 25 and 40 years old in good health and CMV-seropositive.

This clone was seen once. This chain links TRBV9 with TRBJ1-1, with no clear D. The CDR3 is made up of 14 amino acids. Germline CDR1 SGDLS, CDR2 YYNGEE. V lost 5 bases to trimming and J lost 1 base, with 12 bases between them. The CDR3 sequence: CASRLGVQNTEAFF. The CDR3 coding sequence is TGTGCCAGCAGATTGGGCGTTCAGAACACTGAAGCTTTCTTT. The complete variable domain, with remaining parts taken from reference TRBV9 and TRBJ1-1, reads DSGVTQTPKHLITATGQRVTLRCSPRSGDLSVYWYQQSLDQGLQFLIQYYNGEERAKGNILERFSAQQFPDLHSELNLSSLELGDSALYFCASRLGVQNTEAFFGQGTRLTVV.

V usage is TRBV19 and J usage is TRBJ1-4, with 8 nucleotides matching TRBD1. CDR3 length: 17 amino acids. Germline V gene lookup returns CDR1 LNHDA and CDR2 SQIVND (reference sequence). V was pared by 5 bases and J by 0 bases, with 8 bases of the junction left unmatched. CDR3 in amino acids: CASSLIRGLATNEKLFF. The CDR3 nucleotides read TGTGCCAGTAGTCTCATCAGGGGGCTTGCAACTAATGAAAAACTGTTTTTT.

The gene calls are TRBV7-9 and TRBJ2-5; possibly TRBD2 for D (6 bases). The end of the DNA aligns better with TRBJ2-7, so the J call may be wrong. Germline V gene data show CDR1 as SEHNR and CDR2 as FQNEAQ (reference sequence). The CDR3 loop spans 16 amino acids. CDR3 amino acids: CASSLERIGGSYEQYF. DNA for the CDR3: TGTGCCAGCAGCTTAGAACGAATTGGGGGGTCCTACGAGCAGTACTTC.

The chain couples TRBV7-9 to TRBJ1-2; 8 positions match TRBD1. The CDR3 is 14 residues long. The V segment lost 5 bases and the J segment 3 bases; nucleotides outside the gene matches: 5. Germline V gene data show CDR1 as SEHNR and CDR2 as FQNEAQ (reference sequence). The CDR3: CASSHGQGDYGYTF. The CDR3 coding sequence is TGTGCCAGCAGCCATGGACAGGGAGACTATGGCTACACCTTC.

The rearrangement links TRBV18 to TRBJ2-7, with D tentatively TRBD1 (6 bases). The ends were cut back, 0 bases at V and 3 bases at J, with 12 bases in the middle. The CDR3 has 15 residues. Per germline, CDR1 KGHSH and CDR2 LQKENI. The CDR3 DNA follows: TGTGCCAGCTCACCACCAACAGGGAAGGACTACGAGCAGTACTTC. Encoded protein: CASSPPTGKDYEQYF.

The chain joins TRBV27 to TRBJ1-2; possible D gene TRBD1, 5 bases. Germline-derived CDR1 and CDR2 are MNHEY and SMNVEV (reference sequence). Trimming took 3 bases from V and 1 from J, leaving 15 bases between them. The CDR3 contains 16 residues. The CDR3 here is CASSFSAGELNYGYTF. For the CDR3, the DNA is TGTGCCAGCAGTTTTTCAGCGGGGGAGCTTAACTATGGCTACACCTTC.

This clone has more than one count but fewer than ten. CDR3 sequence reads: CASSQRLTQQFF. In nucleotides, the CDR3 is TGTGCCAGCAGCCAAAGACTCACCCAGCAGTTCTTC. This rearrangement joins TRBV14 to TRBJ2-1; D not resolved. The CDR3 is made up of 12 amino acids. The germline gives CDR1 SGHDN, CDR2 FVKESK. Trimming pared 2 bases from V and 11 bases from J, leaving 10 bases between.

The chain combines TRBV6-5 with TRBJ1-6; 7 nucleotides agree with TRBD1. The CDR3 covers 16 residues. With 2 bases clipped from V and 9 bases from J, the junction kept 10 bases outside the gene matches. Germline CDR1 MNHEY, CDR2 SVGAGI. CDR3 amino acids: CASSYAPGGFSSPLHF. The CDR3 DNA sequence: TGTGCCAGCAGTTACGCCCCAGGGGGATTTAGTTCACCCCTCCACTTT.

The V call is TRBV7-8, the J call TRBJ2-5; no definite D call. In germline, CDR1 is SGHVS, CDR2 FQNEAQ. Trimming shortened V by 2 bases and J by 2 bases, and 6 bases separated the two germline ends. The CDR3 runs 13 residues. The CDR3 region is CASSLQTQETQYF. Written as DNA, the CDR3 is TGTGCCAGCAGCTTACAGACTCAAGAGACCCAGTACTTC.

The CDR3 here is CASSLGQGVPNTDQQFF. The CDR3, as DNA: TGCGCCAGCAGCTTGGGACAGGGAGTCCCAAACACTGATCAGCAGTTCTTC. The chain recombines TRBV5-1 with TRBJ2-1; 7 positions match TRBD1. CDR1 and CDR2 from the germline V gene are SGHRS and YFSETQ. This CDR3 is built from 17 residues. V lost 0 bases and J lost 11; bases outside the gene matches: 17.

This clone occurred once. This chain connects TRBV4-2 to TRBJ2-1; weak D call: TRBD2 (6 bases). V lost 1 base to trimming and J lost 7 bases, with 14 bases between them. The CDR3 contains 15 residues. The germline CDR1 and CDR2 sequences are LGHNA and YNFKEQ. CDR3 loop: CASSQGALGGNEQFF. CDR3 coding DNA: TGTGCCAGCAGCCAAGGTGCGTTAGGAGGGAATGAGCAGTTCTTC.

J is TRBJ1-1 and V is TRBV6-6; possible D gene TRBD1, 5 bases. Germline CDR1 is MNHNY and CDR2 is SVGAGI (reference sequence). The CDR3 loop spans 14 amino acids. Between the trimmed V and J ends, which lost 4 bases and 1 base, there was a span of 10 bases. The CDR3 spells CASSSQRGNTEAFF. The CDR3, as DNA: TGTGCCAGCAGTTCCCAAAGGGGGAACACTGAAGCTTTCTTT.

CDR3 bases: TGTGCCAGTAGTATTTCGGACTGGGGAGACTACGAGCAGTACTTC. Protein product: CASSISDWGDYEQYF. J is TRBJ2-7 and V is TRBV19; D possibly corresponds to TRBD2 (5 bases). This CDR3 has 15 residues. Between the trimmed V and J ends, which lost 3 bases and 3 bases, there was a span of 15 bases. CDR1 LNHDA and CDR2 SQIVND come from the germline V gene (reference sequence). Looking up the rest from reference TRBV19 and TRBJ2-7 gives the full variable domain: DGGITQSPKYLFRKEGQNVTLSCEQNLNHDAMYWYRQDPGQGLRLIYYSQIVNDFQKGDIAEGYSVSREKKESFPLTVTSAQKNPTAFYLCASSISDWGDYEQYFGPGTRLTVT.

On this clone: One end of the junction does not line up with germline, which may come from a read error. The V call is TRBV5-1, the J call TRBJ1-1; D is uncertain. Germline V CDR1 and CDR2: SGHRS, YFSETQ. This CDR3 is 15 amino acids long. The CDR3 DNA follows: TGCGCCAGCAGCTTGGCCGGAGATATGAACACTGAAGCTTTTTTT. This encodes CASSLAGDMNTEAFF.

The CDR3 region is CASSYDLTANYGYTF. Here the CDR3 DNA reads TGTGCCAGCAGCTATGACTTAACGGCTAACTATGGCTACACCTTC. The J gene is TRBJ1-2, the V gene TRBV27; D not certain. Trimming left V 6 bases short and J 0 bases short, with 14 bases between. Per germline, CDR1 MNHEY and CDR2 SMNVEV (reference sequence). The CDR3 totals 15 residues.

This chain joins TRBV7-6 and TRBJ2-7; the match to TRBD2 covers 12 bases. Germline CDR1 SGHVS, CDR2 FNYEAQ. Germline trimming cut 4 bases from V and 3 bases from J; bases unmatched to any gene: 4. The CDR3 sequence is 15 residues long. In nucleotides, the CDR3 is TGTGCCAGCAGCTCCCTAGCGGGGGGGGGCTACGAGCAGTACTTC. Translated: CASSSLAGGGYEQYF.

This clone was seen only a few times. V and J are TRBV4-1 and TRBJ2-7; 13 nucleotides align to TRBD2. Germline V gene lookup returns CDR1 MGHRA and CDR2 YSYEKL. The ends lost 1 base at V and 5 bases at J; junction bases unmatched: 2. The CDR3 totals 15 residues. The CDR3 region is CASSQGGLAGNEQYF. The DNA of the CDR3 is TGCGCCAGCAGCCAAGGGGGACTAGCGGGAAACGAGCAGTACTTC.

This chain uses TRBV6-5 with TRBJ1-3; no definite D call. Germline CDR1 is MNHEY and CDR2 is SVGAGI. V was shortened by 7 bases and J by 2 bases, with 9 bases between the two germline ends. The CDR3 contains 13 residues. Here the CDR3 reads CASIPLPGNTIYF. DNA for the CDR3: TGTGCCAGCATCCCACTCCCTGGAAACACCATATATTTT.

This clone was found a few times. The chain combines TRBV16 with TRBJ2-1; maybe TRBD1 (6 bases). V dropped 3 bases and J dropped 16 bases, with 13 bases sitting between them. In germline, CDR1 is KGHSY, CDR2 FQNENV. The CDR3 consists of 11 residues. CDR3 in DNA: TGTGCCAGCAGCCACGGCACAGGGTCATTCTTC. Protein sequence: CASSHGTGSFF.

This clone was detected only once. Other DNA sequences in this sample translate to the same CDR3. This chain connects TRBV7-2 to TRBJ1-2; possible D gene TRBD1, 5 bases. Germline V gene data show CDR1 as SGHTA and CDR2 as FQGNSA. The CDR3 consists of 11 residues. V was clipped by 6 bases and J by 5 bases, with 7 bases between them. CDR3 protein: CASSPGYGYTF. The CDR3, as DNA: TGTGCCAGCAGTCCAGGGTATGGCTACACCTTC.

The J gene is TRBJ1-3, the V gene TRBV9; D unresolved. The V gene's germline CDR1 is SGDLS and CDR2 YYNGEE. V was shortened by 3 bases and J by 7 bases, with 5 bases between the two germline ends. The CDR3 runs to 11 residues. This chain's CDR3 is CASSASNTIYF. The CDR3 nucleotides read TGTGCCAGCAGCGCCTCGAACACCATATATTTT.

V and J are TRBV19 and TRBJ1-5; D unclear. The CDR3 sequence is 14 residues long. Deletions cut 7 bases from V and 6 bases from J, with 16 bases between. CDR1 and CDR2 (germline): LNHDA, SQIVND (reference sequence). The CDR3 here is CASIPGGKVQPQHF. CDR3 in DNA: TGTGCCAGTATACCTGGAGGGAAAGTTCAGCCCCAGCATTTT.

J is TRBJ2-2 and V is TRBV5-1; D remains unclear. Trimming stripped 0 bases from V and 5 bases from J, with 14 bases between. This CDR3 region has 16 residues. Germline loops: CDR1 SGHRS, CDR2 YFSETQ. CDR3 in DNA: TGCGCCAGCAGCTTGGGACGACTTGGGTGGACCGGGGAGCTGTTTTTT. Amino acids: CASSLGRLGWTGELFF.

The chain employs TRBV7-2 and TRBJ2-5, with TRBD1 as a possible D gene (7 bases). This CDR3 is 12 amino acids long. Trimming cost V 4 bases and J 6 bases, with 9 bases left between them. The germline V gene has CDR1 SGHTA and CDR2 FQGNSA. CDR3 DNA sequence: TGTGCCAGCAGCTCAGGGGGGAAGACCCAGTACTTC. This sequence encodes CASSSGGKTQYF.

The J gene is TRBJ1-5, the V gene TRBV7-9; no clear D gene. There are 15 residues in the CDR3. Trimming cost V 1 base and J 5 bases, with 12 bases left between them. The V gene's germline CDR1 is SEHNR and CDR2 FQNEAQ (reference sequence). CDR3: CASSLVRGSDQPQHF. CDR3 DNA sequence: TGTGCCAGCAGCTTAGTGAGAGGCAGTGATCAGCCCCAGCATTTT.

This chain links TRBV7-8 with TRBJ2-1; 7 bases fit TRBD1. Trimming removed 5 bases from V and 8 bases from J; junction bases left unmatched: 9. The germline V gene encodes CDR1 SGHVS and CDR2 FQNEAQ. The CDR3 sequence is 14 residues long. The CDR3 sequence is CASSLDRQGHEQFF. The CDR3 coding sequence is TGTGCCAGCAGCCTTGACCGACAGGGACATGAGCAGTTCTTC.

This clone was picked up one time. Here the CDR3 reads CASSLQGTGANVLTF. As DNA, the CDR3 is TGCGCCAGCAGCCTACAGGGGACTGGGGCCAACGTCCTGACTTTC. The V call is TRBV5-1, the J call TRBJ2-6; 7 nucleotides match TRBD1. The CDR3 runs to 15 residues. In germline, CDR1 is SGHRS, CDR2 YFSETQ. The junction had 3 bases not matched to a gene; V was cut back by 4 bases and J by 2 bases.

This sequence joins TRBV10-3 and TRBJ1-5, with D possibly being TRBD1 (6 bases). Germline lookup yields CDR1 ENHRY and CDR2 SYGVKD. V dropped 6 bases and J dropped 4 bases, with 10 bases sitting between them. The CDR3 is 13 amino acids. This CDR3 reads CAIRRTENQPQHF. The CDR3 DNA reads as TGTGCCATCAGACGGACAGAAAATCAGCCCCAGCATTTT.